This T cell receptor beta chain appears in the sequencing data of a study of identical twins. Study results and caveats: Alpha sequences out of frame and shared by twins had excess low generation probability. Within cord blood, abundant beta clonotypes carried fewer insertions, but memory repertoires showed no such trend.

The CDR3 is made up of 15 amino acids. Trimming pared 6 bases from V and 2 bases from J, leaving 14 bases between. CDR1 and CDR2 from the germline V gene are DFQATT and SNEGSKA (reference sequence). This clonotype turned up a few times. Its specificity is unknown. TCRdb fed the 5' RACE reads into MiXCR, producing one record per CDR3 protein. The sample has about 460,000 distinct CDR3 sequences, more than 13% seen once. In addition, the sample was reused for a study of yellow fever vaccine responses in identical twins.

The TCR sequence derives from a woman aged 18-29 years in good health. Sequences were obtained from CD4+ T cells sorted from blood. The V call is TRBV20-1, the J call TRBJ1-6; D is possibly TRBD1 (6 bases). CDR3 in DNA: TGCAGTGCCTCAAGACAGGACACCTATAATTCACCCCTCCACTTT. Amino acids: CSASRQDTYNSPLHF.